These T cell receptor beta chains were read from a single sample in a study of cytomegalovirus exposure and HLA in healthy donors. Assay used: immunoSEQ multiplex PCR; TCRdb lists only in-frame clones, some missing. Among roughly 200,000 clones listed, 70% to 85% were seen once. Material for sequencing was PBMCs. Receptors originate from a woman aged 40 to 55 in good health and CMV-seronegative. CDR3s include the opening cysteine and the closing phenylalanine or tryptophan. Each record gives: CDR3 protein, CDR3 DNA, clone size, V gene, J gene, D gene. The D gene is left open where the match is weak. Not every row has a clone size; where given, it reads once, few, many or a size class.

cdr3_aa: CASSFSGQGSYEQYF
cdr3_nt: TGTGCCAGCAGTTTTAGCGGGCAGGGCTCCTACGAGCAGTACTTC
clone_size: -
v_call: TRBV6-1
j_call: TRBJ2-7
d_call: TRBD2

cdr3_aa: CASREALGQGSGKETQYF
cdr3_nt: TGTGCCAGCAGGGAAGCTTTGGGACAGGGGAGCGGCAAAGAGACCCAGTACTTC
clone_size: -
v_call: TRBV6-1
j_call: TRBJ2-5
d_call: TRBD1

cdr3_aa: CSARTGTDTQYF
cdr3_nt: TGCAGCGCGCGGACAGGGACAGATACGCAGTATTTT
clone_size: -
v_call: TRBV29-1
j_call: TRBJ2-3
d_call: TRBD1

cdr3_aa: CASSVSWRGGGYTF
cdr3_nt: TGTGCCAGCAGCGTAAGTTGGAGGGGCGGCGGCTACACCTTC
clone_size: -
v_call: TRBV9
j_call: TRBJ1-2
d_call: -

cdr3_aa: CASSPWKGDRGSYEQYF
cdr3_nt: TGCGCCAGCAGCCCTTGGAAAGGGGACAGGGGATCCTACGAGCAGTACTTC
clone_size: -
v_call: TRBV5-1
j_call: TRBJ2-7
d_call: TRBD1

cdr3_aa: CAIGGPASGREQFF
cdr3_nt: TGTGCCATCGGTGGACCGGCTAGCGGGAGAGAGCAGTTCTTC
clone_size: -
v_call: TRBV10-3
j_call: TRBJ2-1
d_call: TRBD2

cdr3_aa: CASSQDSSGELFF
cdr3_nt: TGCGCCAGCAGCCAAGACTCTTCCGGGGAGCTGTTTTTT
clone_size: few
v_call: TRBV4-3
j_call: TRBJ2-2
d_call: -

cdr3_aa: CASRPGSDEKLFF
cdr3_nt: TGTGCCAGCAGACCCGGGTCCGATGAAAAACTGTTTTTT
clone_size: -
v_call: TRBV13
j_call: TRBJ1-4
d_call: -

cdr3_aa: CASRRIKAGGAYNEQFF
cdr3_nt: TGCGCCAGCAGAAGGATTAAAGCGGGAGGGGCCTACAATGAGCAGTTCTTC
clone_size: few
v_call: TRBV4-3
j_call: TRBJ2-1
d_call: TRBD2

cdr3_aa: CASSLSRGRSSYEQYF
cdr3_nt: TGCGCCAGCAGCTTGTCCCGGGGGAGAAGCTCCTACGAGCAGTACTTC
clone_size: -
v_call: TRBV5-1
j_call: TRBJ2-7
d_call: -

cdr3_aa: CAISLAGGPGNIQYF
cdr3_nt: TGTGCCATCAGCCTAGCGGGGGGGCCGGGAAACATTCAGTACTTC
clone_size: -
v_call: TRBV10-3
j_call: TRBJ2-4
d_call: TRBD2

cdr3_aa: CASSYNQGGEQYF
cdr3_nt: TGTGCCAGCAGTTACAACCAAGGGGGCGAGCAGTACTTC
clone_size: few
v_call: TRBV6-6
j_call: TRBJ2-7
d_call: -

cdr3_aa: CASSQGFTSGFSYEQYF
cdr3_nt: TGCGCCAGCAGCCAAGGTTTTACTAGCGGTTTCTCCTACGAGCAGTACTTC
clone_size: few
v_call: TRBV4-3
j_call: TRBJ2-7
d_call: TRBD2

cdr3_aa: CASSRQPGPEKLFF
cdr3_nt: TGTGCCAGTAGTAGACAGCCCGGACCCGAAAAACTGTTTTTT
clone_size: -
v_call: TRBV19
j_call: TRBJ1-4
d_call: -